The 15 T cell receptor beta chains listed next were all sequenced from one sample in a study of spatial heterogeneity in lung cancer. Time point noted: sample taken at primary tumor resection. Unsorted tumor, nontumor lung tissue or cryopreserved PBMC supplied the whole RNA. Using its own MiXCR run on the 5' RACE reads, TCRdb lists one record per CDR3 protein. The table lists tens of thousands of distinct CDR3 sequences, roughly 5% of them singletons. The material was PBMCs, obtained at surgery. The receptors come from a female donor with early-stage non-small cell lung cancer.

This clonotype came up many times. V and J are TRBV2 and TRBJ2-7; possibly TRBD2 for D (5 bases). The CDR3 loop spans 13 amino acids. V was trimmed by 7 bases and J by 3 bases, leaving 13 bases between them. Germline lookup yields CDR1 SNHLY and CDR2 FYNNEI. Here the CDR3 reads CASTIRTHYEQYF. CDR3 DNA sequence: TGTGCCAGCACTATAAGGACTCACTACGAGCAGTACTTC.

This clonotype was observed many times. The genes are TRBV5-1 and TRBJ2-7; 10 bases align to TRBD1. Trimming cost V 3 bases and J 5 bases; bases outside gene matches: 2. The CDR3 extends over 13 amino acids. Germline lookup yields CDR1 SGHRS and CDR2 YFSETQ. The CDR3 sequence: CASSYGTGDEQYF. CDR3 nucleotide sequence: TGCGCCAGCAGCTATGGGACAGGGGACGAGCAGTACTTC.

This clonotype was seen repeatedly, ten times or more. This chain links TRBV5-5 with TRBJ1-4; the D is unclear. The length of the CDR3 is 12 residues. CDR1 and CDR2 from the germline V gene are SGHKS and YYEKEE (reference sequence). V lost 1 base and J 8 bases, leaving 6 bases between the germline ends. CDR3 sequence (DNA): TGTGCCAGCAGCTTGCCGGGGGAAAAACTGTTTTTT. It is translated as CASSLPGEKLFF. The whole variable domain, remainder taken from reference TRBV5-5 and TRBJ1-4, is DAGVTQSPTHLIKTRGQQVTLRCSPISGHKSVSWYQQVLGQGPQFIFQYYEKEERGRGNFPDRFSARQFPNYSSELNVNALLLGDSALYLCASSLPGEKLFFGSGTQLSVL.

This clonotype was recorded many times. The rearrangement joins TRBV29-1 to TRBJ2-1; 11 bases map to TRBD2. The germline V gene has CDR1 SQVTM and CDR2 ANQGSEA. V was clipped by 7 bases and J by 9 bases; unmatched bases: 5. The CDR3 length is 12 residues. Here the CDR3 reads CSAGTSGTEQFF. The DNA for the CDR3 is TGCAGCGCCGGGACTAGCGGCACTGAGCAGTTCTTC.

In this sample, this clonotype turned up many times. The rearrangement links TRBV5-6 to TRBJ2-2; no reliable D call. This CDR3 has 14 amino acids. Trimming left V 5 bases short and J 1 base short, with 9 bases between. Germline V gives CDR1 SGHDT, CDR2 YYEEEE. For the CDR3, the DNA is TGTGCCAGCAGTCGAACACAGAACACCGGGGAGCTGTTTTTT. Its translation: CASSRTQNTGELFF. The complete variable domain, with remaining parts taken from reference TRBV5-6 and TRBJ2-2, reads DAGVTQSPTHLIKTRGQQVTLRCSPKSGHDTVSWYQQALGQGPQFIFQYYEEEERQRGNFPDRFSGHQFPNYSSELNVNALLLGDSALYLCASSRTQNTGELFFGEGSRLTVL.

Ten or more counts support this clonotype. The J gene is TRBJ1-2, the V gene TRBV6-2 or TRBV6-3; D uncertain. CDR1 and CDR2 (germline): MNHEY, SVGEGT. V lost 2 bases, J lost 7 bases, and 17 bases lay in between. The CDR3 has 15 residues. In DNA, the CDR3 is TGTGCCAGCAGTTACGACCGAGGACGCACTTCTGGCTACACCTTC. As protein: CASSYDRGRTSGYTF.

This clonotype was counted at least ten times. J is TRBJ2-1 and V is TRBV2, with D unresolved. CDR1 is SNHLY, CDR2 FYNNEI, per germline. The CDR3 runs 13 residues. Trimming took 4 bases from V and 4 from J, leaving 8 bases between them. The CDR3 bases are TGTGCCAGCAGTGCTTGGGTTTACAATGAGCAGTTCTTC. Translated, it gives CASSAWVYNEQFF.

A note on this clonotype: This clone may be a read error of a much larger clone one base away. This sequence joins TRBV24-1 and TRBJ2-1; D possibly corresponds to TRBD2 (7 bases). Germline V lookup: CDR1 KGHDR, CDR2 SFDVKD. The CDR3 spans 17 residues. The DNA of the CDR3 is TGTGCCACCAGTGATTTGCGGGGGGCTAGAGGTGAGGATGATCAGTTCTTC. This sequence encodes CATSDLRGARGEDDQFF.

This clonotype has at least ten counts. The CDR3 spells CAWSVESGFHEQYF. Written as DNA, the CDR3 is TGTGCCTGGAGTGTAGAGTCTGGATTCCACGAGCAGTACTTC. The rearrangement joins TRBV30 to TRBJ2-7, with unresolved D. The CDR3 runs to 14 residues. Per germline, CDR1 GTSNPN and CDR2 SVGIG (reference sequence). V lost 0 bases and J 5 bases, leaving 14 bases between the germline ends.

V and J are TRBV3-1 and TRBJ1-5; D is ambiguous. This CDR3 contains 13 residues. CDR1 is LGHDT and CDR2 is YNNKEL in the germline V gene (reference sequence). Between the trimmed V and J ends, which lost 0 bases and 6 bases, there was a span of 6 bases. In DNA, the CDR3 is TGTGCCAGCAGCCAAGAGCCGGGTCAGCCCCAGCATTTT. This gives the protein CASSQEPGQPQHF.

This clonotype was found a few times. The chain employs TRBV4-1 and TRBJ1-1; D perhaps matches TRBD1 (5 bases). This CDR3 is 15 amino acids long. V was pared by 4 bases and J by 4 bases, with 16 bases between. Germline V lookup: CDR1 MGHRA, CDR2 YSYEKL. The CDR3 is CASSLARAGGTEAFF. As DNA, the CDR3 is TGCGCCAGCAGCCTCGCCAGGGCGGGGGGCACTGAAGCTTTCTTT.

This clonotype appeared many times. The V call is TRBV5-1, the J call TRBJ1-2; TRBD1 is a possible D gene (5 bases). The CDR3 is made up of 13 amino acids. The germline V gene has CDR1 SGHRS and CDR2 YFSETQ. The V and J ends lost 3 bases and 8 bases respectively, with 14 bases between them. The CDR3 region has the DNA TGCGCCAGCAGCTCTGACCGGGACTTAGGCTACACCTTC. This gives the protein CASSSDRDLGYTF. Complete variable domain (other parts from reference TRBV5-1 and TRBJ1-2): KAGVTQTPRYLIKTRGQQVTLSCSPISGHRSVSWYQQTPGQGLQFLFEYFSETQRNKGNFPGRFSGRQFSNSRSEMNVSTLELGDSALYLCASSSDRDLGYTFGSGTRLTVV.

This clonotype came up many times. The chain recombines TRBV12-3 or TRBV12-4 with TRBJ1-1; no reliable D call. V was trimmed by 5 bases and J by 6 bases, leaving 13 bases between them. The CDR3 covers 13 residues. CDR3 sequence: CASSVALGAEAFF. DNA of the CDR3: TGTGCCAGCAGTGTGGCTCTTGGTGCTGAAGCTTTCTTT.

This clonotype came up many times. J is TRBJ2-3 and V is TRBV12-3 or TRBV12-4; 10 nucleotides agree with TRBD2. The CDR3 is 17 amino acids. V lost 1 base, J lost 4 bases, and 8 bases stayed unmatched. CDR3 sequence (DNA): TGTGCCAGCAGTTTAGGACTAGCGGGCCCATCGGCAGATACGCAGTATTTT. Translated, it gives CASSLGLAGPSADTQYF.

This clonotype was picked up many times. The chain is built from TRBV2 and TRBJ2-5; 9 nucleotides match TRBD2. After removal of 2 bases from V and 5 bases from J, the junction contained 6 bases not matched to a gene. The CDR3 is 15 amino acids. In germline, CDR1 is SNHLY, CDR2 FYNNEI. This chain's CDR3 is CASSERRGGLETQYF. For the CDR3, the DNA is TGTGCCAGCAGTGAAAGGCGGGGGGGTCTGGAGACCCAGTACTTC. Drawing the rest from reference TRBV2 and TRBJ2-5, the complete variable domain is EPEVTQTPSHQVTQMGQEVILRCVPISNHLYFYWYRQILGQKVEFLVSFYNNEISEKSEIFDDQFSVERPDGSNFTLKIRSTKLEDSAMYFCASSERRGGLETQYFGPGTRLLVL.